This record looks at one TCR beta chain sequence and its context. Its antigen remains unidentified. TCRdb's copy holds only in-frame clones and misses some; the assay was immunoSEQ multiplex PCR. The data contain 140,000 to 150,000 clones, around 91% of them singletons. This record comes from a study of T cell responses to AZD1222 COVID-19 vaccine. Broader study findings: Clonal diversity may have been underestimated in mostly white British donors. After the peak T cell response, and only then, were repertoires sampled.

The CDR3 spans 13 residues. CDR1 is MNHNY, CDR2 SVGAGI, per germline (reference sequence). Trimming took 6 bases from V and 5 from J; bases not matched to a gene: 5. The J gene is TRBJ1-1, the V gene TRBV6-6; the match to TRBD1 covers 8 bases. The sequence was collected from an adult in good health. Sequenced material: peripheral blood, taken on day 0 of AZD1222 vaccination. CDR3 coding DNA: TGTGCCAGCAGCGCCAGGGGGCGAACTGAAGCTTTCTTT. This translates into CASSARGRTEAFF.